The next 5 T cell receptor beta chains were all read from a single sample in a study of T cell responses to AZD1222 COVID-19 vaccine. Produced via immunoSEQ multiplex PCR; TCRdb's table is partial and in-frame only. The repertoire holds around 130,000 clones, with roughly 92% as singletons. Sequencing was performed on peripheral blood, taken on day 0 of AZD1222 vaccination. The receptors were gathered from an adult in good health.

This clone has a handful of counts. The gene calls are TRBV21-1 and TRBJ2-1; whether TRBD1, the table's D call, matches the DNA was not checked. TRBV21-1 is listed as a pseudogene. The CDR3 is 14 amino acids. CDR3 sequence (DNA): TGTGCCAGCAGCAAACGCAGGGCGTACAATGAGCAGTTCTTC. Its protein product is CASSKRRAYNEQFF.

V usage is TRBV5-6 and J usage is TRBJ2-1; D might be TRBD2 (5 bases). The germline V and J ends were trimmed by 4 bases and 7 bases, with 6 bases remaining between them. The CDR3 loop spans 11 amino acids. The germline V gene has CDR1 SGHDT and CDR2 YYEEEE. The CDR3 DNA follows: TGTGCCAGCAGCCCGGGGAATGAGCAGTTCTTC. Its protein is CASSPGNEQFF. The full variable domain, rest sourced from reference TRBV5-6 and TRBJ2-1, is DAGVTQSPTHLIKTRGQQVTLRCSPKSGHDTVSWYQQALGQGPQFIFQYYEEEERQRGNFPDRFSGHQFPNYSSELNVNALLLGDSALYLCASSPGNEQFFGPGTRLTVL.

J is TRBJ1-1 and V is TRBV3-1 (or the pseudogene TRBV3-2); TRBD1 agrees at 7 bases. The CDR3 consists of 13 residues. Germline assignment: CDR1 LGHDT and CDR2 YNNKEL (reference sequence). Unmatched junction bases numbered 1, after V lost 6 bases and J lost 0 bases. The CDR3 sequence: CASSGTVNTEAFF. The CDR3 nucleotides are TGTGCCAGCAGTGGGACAGTGAACACTGAAGCTTTCTTT.

The chain's CDR3 is CASRALAGGPDTQYF. The CDR3 DNA reads TGTGCCAGCAGGGCCCTAGCGGGGGGGCCGGATACGCAGTATTTT. The chain uses TRBV6-5 and TRBJ2-3, with TRBD2 identical over 12 bases. The CDR3 runs 15 residues. V gave up 6 bases and J gave up 6 bases; unmatched junction bases: 7. CDR1 is MNHEY and CDR2 is SVGAGI in the germline V gene.

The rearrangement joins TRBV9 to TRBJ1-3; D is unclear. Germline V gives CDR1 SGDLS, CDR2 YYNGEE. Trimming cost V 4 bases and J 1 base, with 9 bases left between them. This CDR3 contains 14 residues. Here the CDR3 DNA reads TGTGCCAGCAGCCCCGCGGGGTCTGGAAACACCATATATTTT. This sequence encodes CASSPAGSGNTIYF.